This entry lists 20 T cell receptor beta chains sequenced from one sample in a study of cytomegalovirus exposure and HLA in healthy donors. PCR primers comprised 60 Vbeta and 13 Jbeta primers. Sequencing used immunoSEQ multiplex PCR; TCRdb keeps in-frame clones, though not all of them. This table has roughly 13,000 clones, roughly 64% appearing once. The specimen was PBMCs. These receptor sequences come from a woman aged 45-59 years in good health and CMV-seropositive.

The rearrangement links TRBV29-1 to TRBJ1-2; a weak D match, TRBD1 (5 bases). V was cut by 3 bases and J by 8 bases, with 16 bases left in between. The CDR3 is 13 amino acids. CDR1 and CDR2 from the germline V gene are SQVTM and ANQGSEA. The CDR3 loop reads CSVDWLQVEGYTF. The CDR3 coding sequence is TGCAGCGTTGATTGGTTACAGGTAGAGGGCTACACCTTC.

This clone was detected only a few times. This chain uses TRBV5-1 with TRBJ2-6, with D perhaps TRBD1 (6 bases). Trimming took 7 bases from V and 3 from J, leaving 11 bases between them. The CDR3 runs to 14 residues. Germline V gene sequence: CDR1 SGHRS, CDR2 YFSETQ. The DNA for the CDR3 is TGCGCCAGCTCAGGGGTGAGTGGGGCCAACGTCCTGACTTTC. Its protein product is CASSGVSGANVLTF.

To note about this clone: The junction does not match germline at one end; this may be a read error. This rearrangement joins TRBV7-7 to TRBJ2-5, with D perhaps matching TRBD1 (6 bases). This CDR3 is 13 amino acids long. Germline V gives CDR1 SSHAT, CDR2 FNYEAQ (reference sequence). This CDR3 is CASSLGTQETQYF. In nucleotides, the CDR3 is TGTGCTAGCAGCTTAGGGACACAAGAGACCCAGTACTTC.

V and J are TRBV10-3 and TRBJ1-1; tentatively, D is TRBD1 (5 bases). Trimming stripped 6 bases from V and 1 base from J, with 9 bases between. Germline values: CDR1 ENHRY, CDR2 SYGVKD. This CDR3 comprises 13 residues. CDR3 coding DNA: TGTGCCATCAGGGCAGGGCCGAACACTGAAGCTTTCTTT. Translating gives CAIRAGPNTEAFF.

The V call is TRBV6-1, the J call TRBJ1-5; TRBD1 is a possible D gene (5 bases). With 2 bases removed from V and 13 bases from J, the gap between germline ends came to 15 bases. The CDR3 length is 13 residues. The germline CDR1 and CDR2 sequences are MNHNS and SASEGT. The DNA of the CDR3 is TGTGCCAGCAGTGAATCTGGGGACTTGGGGCAGCATTTT. It specifies CASSESGDLGQHF.

V gene TRBV4-2 combines with J gene TRBJ2-7; the D gene is possibly TRBD2 (5 bases). Trimming removed 4 bases at V and 1 base at J, with 14 bases between. CDR1 and CDR2 from the germline V gene are LGHNA and YNFKEQ. The CDR3 loop spans 15 amino acids. CDR3 sequence reads: CASSRLKSGSYEQYF. The CDR3 nucleotides are TGTGCCAGCAGCCGATTAAAAAGCGGTTCCTACGAGCAGTACTTC.

This chain connects TRBV13 to TRBJ2-3; a weak D match, TRBD2 (6 bases). The CDR3 covers 14 residues. Germline assignment: CDR1 PRHDT and CDR2 FYEKMQ (reference sequence). V lost 2 bases and J 5 bases, leaving 11 bases between the germline ends. The CDR3 DNA reads TGTGCCAGCAGCTTATACCCGGGACTAGATACGCAGTATTTT. This sequence encodes CASSLYPGLDTQYF.

The genes are TRBV30 and TRBJ2-5, with D unresolved. Germline CDR1 and CDR2: GTSNPN and SVGIG (reference sequence). The CDR3 totals 12 residues. The germline V and J ends were trimmed by 3 bases and 6 bases, with 11 bases remaining between them. This CDR3 is CAWSTGSKTQYF. CDR3 nucleotide sequence: TGTGCCTGGAGCACCGGTTCGAAGACCCAGTACTTC.

The V call is TRBV30, the J call TRBJ2-7, with TRBD1 matching 10 bases. The CDR3 loop spans 13 amino acids. CDR1 GTSNPN and CDR2 SVGIG come from the germline V gene (reference sequence). The trim removed 3 bases at V and 6 bases at J, leaving 5 bases unmatched. This CDR3 reads CAWRGQGSGEQYF. CDR3 sequence (DNA): TGTGCCTGGAGGGGACAGGGGAGTGGCGAGCAGTACTTC.

The chain couples TRBV4-1 to TRBJ2-7; 10 nucleotides match TRBD2. Per the germline V gene, CDR1 is MGHRA and CDR2 is YSYEKL. The CDR3 runs 17 residues. V was clipped by 1 base and J by 2 bases; unmatched bases: 8. The CDR3 here is CASSQVLGLADAYEQYF. The CDR3 DNA follows: TGCGCCAGCAGCCAAGTCTTAGGACTAGCGGACGCCTACGAGCAGTACTTC.

This clone has just a few counts. This sequence joins TRBV7-2 and TRBJ2-4; D possibly corresponds to TRBD2 (5 bases). This CDR3 has 15 amino acids. Trimming took 0 bases from V and 6 from J, leaving 12 bases between them. Per the germline V gene, CDR1 is SGHTA and CDR2 is FQGNSA. For the CDR3, the DNA is TGTGCCAGCAGCTTAGCACTAGGGCTCCTAAACATTCAGTACTTC. Residues: CASSLALGLLNIQYF.

This clone was found a few times. The V gene is TRBV10-3, the J gene TRBJ1-5; 7 nucleotides align to TRBD1. CDR3 length: 15 residues. J lost 1 base, V lost 10 bases, and 10 bases had no gene match. Germline values: CDR1 ENHRY, CDR2 SYGVKD. This CDR3 is CATHRGQTSNQPQHF. The CDR3 region has the DNA TGTGCCACCCATAGGGGACAGACAAGCAATCAGCCCCAGCATTTT.

This rearrangement joins TRBV7-9 to TRBJ1-2; 7 bases match TRBD1. J lost 6 bases, V lost 4 bases, and 8 bases had no gene match. Germline values: CDR1 SEHNR, CDR2 FQNEAQ (reference sequence). The CDR3 extends over 14 amino acids. The CDR3 coding sequence is TGTGCCAGCAGCTCGACGACAGGGTCGGATGGCTACACCTTC. Its protein is CASSSTTGSDGYTF.

The CDR3 region has the DNA TGTGCCAGCAGCTTAACAGGGACGAACACCGGGGAGCTGTTTTTT. Residues: CASSLTGTNTGELFF. The rearrangement joins TRBV11-2 to TRBJ2-2; possible D gene TRBD1, 6 bases. V dropped 2 bases and J dropped 0 bases, with 7 bases sitting between them. Germline V gene lookup returns CDR1 SGHAT and CDR2 FQNNGV. This CDR3 spans 15 amino acids.

This clone was seen more than once but under ten times. This chain links TRBV18 with TRBJ1-1, with unresolved D. From germline, CDR1 is KGHSH and CDR2 LQKENI. The CDR3 is 13 residues long. The ends were cut back, 4 bases at V and 4 bases at J, with 10 bases in the middle. CDR3 sequence (DNA): TGTGCCAGCTCACAGGTGGAGGGCACTGAAGCTTTCTTT. This sequence encodes CASSQVEGTEAFF.

This clone was seen only a few times. The gene calls are TRBV7-8 and TRBJ2-5; 9 bases fit TRBD2. Per germline, CDR1 SGHVS and CDR2 FQNEAQ. Unmatched junction bases numbered 10, after V lost 3 bases and J lost 5 bases. This CDR3 region has 16 residues. The CDR3 region is CASSFFLAGVGETQYF. DNA for the CDR3: TGTGCCAGCAGCTTCTTCTTAGCGGGAGTAGGGGAGACCCAGTACTTC. The full variable domain, completed using reference TRBV7-8 and TRBJ2-5, is GAGVSQSPRYKVAKRGQDVALRCDPISGHVSLFWYQQALGQGPEFLTYFQNEAQLDKSGLPSDRFFAERPEGSVSTLKIQRTQQEDSAVYLCASSFFLAGVGETQYFGPGTRLLVL.

V gene TRBV29-1 combines with J gene TRBJ1-3, with 8 bases fitting TRBD1. Germline values: CDR1 SQVTM, CDR2 ANQGSEA. This CDR3 has 15 amino acids. V was clipped by 4 bases and J by 0 bases; unmatched bases: 5. CDR3 DNA sequence: TGCAGCGTTGTGGGACAGGCCAGCTCTGGAAACACCATATATTTT. It yields the protein CSVVGQASSGNTIYF. Supplemented by reference TRBV29-1 and TRBJ1-3, the full variable domain reads SAVISQKPSRDICQRGTSLTIQCQVDSQVTMMFWYRQQPGQSLTLIATANQGSEATYESGFVIDKFPISRPNLTFSTLTVSNMSPEDSSIYLCSVVGQASSGNTIYFGEGSWLTVV.

The V gene is TRBV6-5, the J gene TRBJ1-1, with TRBD1 matching 7 bases. Germline CDR1 and CDR2: MNHEY and SVGAGI. There are 14 residues in the CDR3. Unmatched junction bases numbered 11, after V lost 4 bases and J lost 9 bases. CDR3 sequence (DNA): TGTGCCAGCAGTTTCTCGCGACAGGGACCTAAAGCTTTCTTT. Translating gives CASSFSRQGPKAFF.

The CDR3 coding sequence is TGTGCCAGCAGCCAAGATTGGGGGACAGATCTCTCCTACGAGCAGTACTTC. As protein: CASSQDWGTDLSYEQYF. The genes are TRBV4-2 and TRBJ2-7, with 7 positions matching TRBD1. The V gene end was trimmed by 0 bases and the J gene end by 0 bases; junction bases not matched to a gene: 8. CDR1 is LGHNA and CDR2 is YNFKEQ in the germline V gene. This CDR3 comprises 17 residues.

The J gene is TRBJ1-1, the V gene TRBV9; D call uncertain. Between the trimmed V and J ends, which lost 0 bases and 1 base, there was a span of 4 bases. The CDR3 extends over 13 amino acids. In germline, CDR1 is SGDLS, CDR2 YYNGEE. DNA of the CDR3: TGTGCCAGCAGCGTAGGGCCGAACACTGAAGCTTTCTTT. Its translation is CASSVGPNTEAFF.